Below, 3 T cell receptor beta chains from the same sample are listed, as sequenced in a study of identifying expanded T cells in peripheral blood. Assay used: immunoSEQ multiplex PCR; TCRdb lists only in-frame clones, some missing. The data contain about 110,000 clones, about 85% of them singletons. Sequences were obtained from blood. These receptors came from a person aged 18 to 69 in good health.

The rearrangement joins TRBV7-2 to TRBJ1-5; TRBD1 matches at 7 bases. Germline V gene data show CDR1 as SGHTA and CDR2 as FQGNSA. Losses at the gene ends were 2 bases for V and 4 bases for J; bases not matched to a gene: 2. CDR3 length: 14 residues. CDR3: CASSLQGVNQPQHF. The CDR3 DNA sequence: TGTGCCAGCAGCTTACAGGGGGTAAATCAGCCCCAGCATTTT.

The rearrangement links TRBV2 to TRBJ2-1, with 9 positions matching TRBD2. J lost 5 bases, V lost 7 bases, and 9 bases had no gene match. The germline V gene has CDR1 SNHLY and CDR2 FYNNEI. CDR3 length: 15 residues. The CDR3 DNA is TGTGCCAGCATATTTCTAGCGGGAATCGACAATGAGCAGTTCTTC. Translated, it gives CASIFLAGIDNEQFF. Using reference TRBV2 and TRBJ2-1 for the parts outside the CDR3, the full variable domain is EPEVTQTPSHQVTQMGQEVILRCVPISNHLYFYWYRQILGQKVEFLVSFYNNEISEKSEIFDDQFSVERPDGSNFTLKIRSTKLEDSAMYFCASIFLAGIDNEQFFGPGTRLTVL.

CDR3 sequence: CASKTPGRNTGELFF. The CDR3 DNA follows: TGTGCCAGCAAAACCCCGGGACGGAACACCGGGGAGCTGTTTTTT. The genes are TRBV6-1 and TRBJ2-2; D is tentatively TRBD1 or TRBD2 (5 bases each). The CDR3 runs to 15 residues. Germline V gene lookup returns CDR1 MNHNS and CDR2 SASEGT. V shed 7 bases and J shed 1 base, with 13 bases lying between them.